What follows are 21 T cell receptor beta chains derived from one specimen sequenced in a study of T cells in Graves' hyperthyroidism and ophthalmopathy (dated by TCRdb to the late 2010s). Libraries were made using multiplex PCR. The data were produced on an Illumina HiSeq 2000. Amplification of TCR beta CDR3 regions was carried out from RNA transcripts. For the first round of RT-PCR on the TCR CDR3, the HTBI primer set was used together with the Qiagen OneStep RT-PCR kit. TCRdb trimmed public reads at Q25 via fastp, called clones via MiXCR and kept in-frame beta chains. Merged by CDR3 protein, the rows form single entries marked with the most common genes and DNA. This sample gives 130,000 to 150,000 distinct CDR3 sequences in total; 22% of them show up just once. Around 69% of the sample is in the top ten clones. Sequencing used blood. These receptors all come from a woman between 45 and 60 years old with Graves' hyperthyroidism that later progressed to Graves' ophthalmopathy.

In regard to this clonotype: Germline is not matched at one junction end, which may reflect a read error. CDR3 protein: CGSSLIGTGPTGELFF. The DNA of the CDR3 is TGTGGCAGCAGCTTAATAGGGACAGGGCCCACCGGGGAGCTGTTTTTT. The chain has TRBV7-6 and TRBJ2-2; 9 nucleotides agree with TRBD1. The germline V gene has CDR1 SGHVS and CDR2 FNYEAQ. CDR3 length equals 16 residues.

This clonotype has ten or more counts. This chain uses TRBV4-1 with TRBJ2-7, with D perhaps TRBD2 (6 bases). This CDR3 has 15 residues. Trimming removed 0 bases at V and 3 bases at J, with 12 bases between. Germline CDR1 is MGHRA and CDR2 is YSYEKL. This CDR3 is CASSQDGGRDYEQYF. DNA for the CDR3: TGCGCCAGCAGCCAAGACGGAGGGAGAGACTACGAGCAGTACTTC.

This clonotype was observed many times. The CDR3 here is CASSGGTASNQPQHF. The CDR3 coding sequence is TGTGCCAGCAGCGGGGGGACGGCTAGCAATCAGCCCCAGCATTTT. The gene calls are TRBV5-8 and TRBJ1-5, with a weak D call TRBD1 (5 bases). Looked up from germline, CDR1 is SGHTS and CDR2 is YDEGEE. This CDR3 contains 15 residues. V was trimmed by 4 bases and J by 0 bases, leaving 11 bases between them.

As to this clonotype: With a much larger clone just one base away, this may be a read error. The chain has TRBV9 and TRBJ2-1; D not resolved. The DNA end lines up better with TRBJ2-7; the J call may be wrong. CDR3 length: 16 amino acids. From germline, CDR1 is SGDLS and CDR2 YYNGEE. The CDR3 sequence is CASSVMSDPALNEQYF. DNA for the CDR3: TGTGCCAGCAGCGTAATGTCGGATCCGGCCCTCAATGAGCAGTACTTC.

The sample holds many counts of this clonotype. V and J are TRBV5-1 and TRBJ2-5; the D is unclear. CDR1 and CDR2 (germline): SGHRS, YFSETQ. The V end lost 4 bases, the J end lost 5 bases, and 9 bases lay between the germline ends. CDR3 length equals 12 residues. CDR3 region: CASSVAGETQYF. CDR3 nucleotide sequence: TGCGCCAGCAGCGTGGCTGGGGAGACCCAGTACTTC. The complete variable domain, with remaining parts taken from reference TRBV5-1 and TRBJ2-5, reads KAGVTQTPRYLIKTRGQQVTLSCSPISGHRSVSWYQQTPGQGLQFLFEYFSETQRNKGNFPGRFSGRQFSNSRSEMNVSTLELGDSALYLCASSVAGETQYFGPGTRLLVL.

CDR3 sequence reads: CASSWTANTGELFF. For the CDR3, the DNA is TGTGCCAGCAGTTGGACAGCGAACACCGGGGAGCTGTTTTTT. This chain joins TRBV6-5 and TRBJ2-2; TRBD1 is a possible D gene (6 bases). Per germline, CDR1 MNHEY and CDR2 SVGAGI. The V end was cut by 4 bases, the J end by 0 bases, with 6 bases between. The CDR3 loop spans 14 amino acids.

The V and J genes are TRBV2 and TRBJ2-1, with 9 bases aligning to TRBD2. V lost 6 bases, J lost 8 bases, and 11 bases stayed unmatched. The CDR3 is made up of 15 amino acids. CDR1 is SNHLY and CDR2 is FYNNEI in the germline V gene. CDR3 sequence reads: CASSLGASGNHEQFF. DNA of the CDR3: TGTGCCAGCAGCTTAGGCGCTAGCGGGAACCATGAGCAGTTCTTC.

In this sample, this clonotype turned up many times. V usage is TRBV20-1 and J usage is TRBJ2-3; no clear D. Trimming left V 5 bases short and J 6 bases short, with 9 bases between. The CDR3 loop spans 11 amino acids. In germline, CDR1 is DFQATT, CDR2 SNEGSKA (reference sequence). The CDR3 bases are TGCAGTGCTCCCTCGCGGGATACGCAGTATTTT. Amino acid sequence: CSAPSRDTQYF.

As to this clonotype: One end of the junction fails to match germline, which may point to a read error. This chain joins TRBV6-1 and TRBJ2-3; D is perhaps TRBD2 (5 bases). Germline V gene lookup returns CDR1 MNHNS and CDR2 SASEGT. This CDR3 contains 13 residues. Here the CDR3 DNA reads TGTGCCAGCAGACTAGGGAGCACAGATAAGCAGTATTTT. Its protein is CASRLGSTDKQYF.

This clonotype occurred many times. This chain uses TRBV3-1 with TRBJ1-2; a possible D gene is TRBD1 (5 bases). The CDR3 loop spans 13 amino acids. Germline V gene data show CDR1 as LGHDT and CDR2 as YNNKEL (reference sequence). Trimming left V 4 bases short and J 8 bases short, with 14 bases between. Here the CDR3 DNA reads TGTGCCAGCAGCCTGATGACAGACTCGGGCTACACCTTC. It codes for CASSLMTDSGYTF.

The V gene is TRBV7-2, the J gene TRBJ2-5; no clear D gene. Trimming stripped 2 bases from V and 1 base from J, with 11 bases between. The CDR3 is 15 amino acids. In germline, CDR1 is SGHTA, CDR2 FQGNSA. The CDR3 region has the DNA TGTGCCAGCAGCTTAAACACGTTCCCCCAAGAGACCCAGTACTTC. Residues: CASSLNTFPQETQYF.

The chain joins TRBV7-3 to TRBJ1-2; TRBD1 is a possible D gene (6 bases). Germline V gene sequence: CDR1 SGHTA, CDR2 FQGTGA. V lost 7 bases, J lost 5 bases, and 20 bases lay in between. This CDR3 contains 15 residues. CDR3 DNA sequence: TGTGCCAGCACCTACGGGGCAGGGGTGGAGTATGGCTACACCTTC. It is translated as CASTYGAGVEYGYTF.

This sequence joins TRBV2 and TRBJ1-5; the D is unclear. This CDR3 has 14 residues. Trimming stripped 4 bases from V and 0 bases from J, with 7 bases between. CDR1 SNHLY and CDR2 FYNNEI come from the germline V gene. The CDR3 spells CASSVLGSNQPQHF. For the CDR3, the DNA is TGTGCCAGCAGTGTACTGGGTAGCAATCAGCCCCAGCATTTT.

This clonotype occurred many times. This sequence joins TRBV20-1 and TRBJ2-2; D not certain. Germline assignment: CDR1 DFQATT and CDR2 SNEGSKA (reference sequence). V dropped 1 base and J dropped 4 bases, with 7 bases sitting between them. The length of the CDR3 is 13 residues. The CDR3 protein is CSARGRSTGELFF. The CDR3 DNA reads TGCAGTGCTAGAGGACGGTCCACCGGGGAGCTGTTTTTT.

This chain links TRBV19 with TRBJ1-6; the D is unclear. From germline, CDR1 is LNHDA and CDR2 SQIVND (reference sequence). V lost 5 bases and J 0 bases, leaving 11 bases between the germline ends. The CDR3 has 16 amino acids. The CDR3 DNA reads as TGTGCCAGTAGTGCCCGACGGAACTCCTATAATTCACCCCTCCACTTT. Its translation: CASSARRNSYNSPLHF.

This clonotype was seen once. A much larger clone sits a single nucleotide away, making a read error possible. The V gene is TRBV6-2 or TRBV6-3, the J gene TRBJ1-5; D might be TRBD1 (6 bases). There are 15 residues in the CDR3. The V gene's germline CDR1 is MNHEY and CDR2 SVGEGT. The CDR3 sequence is CATLNPGGGNQPRHF. The CDR3 DNA sequence: TGTGCCACCCTCAATCCGGGGGGCGGCAATCAGCCCCGGCATTTT.

The chain links TRBV5-8 to TRBJ1-2, with TRBD1 matching 7 bases. This CDR3 has 13 amino acids. Germline-derived CDR1 and CDR2 are SGHTS and YDEGEE. J lost 2 bases, V lost 9 bases, and 7 bases had no gene match. CDR3 sequence: CATIQGVNYGYTF. In DNA form, the CDR3 reads TGTGCCACTATCCAGGGGGTGAACTATGGCTACACCTTC.

This clonotype was seen repeatedly, ten times or more. This chain connects TRBV5-1 to TRBJ1-1; D is possibly TRBD1 (6 bases). This CDR3 contains 14 residues. The germline V gene encodes CDR1 SGHRS and CDR2 YFSETQ. Trimming cost V 2 bases and J 3 bases, with 11 bases left between them. CDR3 bases: TGCGCCAGCAGCTTAAGAGGGGGTCACACTGAAGCTTTCTTT. Translated: CASSLRGGHTEAFF. The full variable domain, in which reference TRBV5-1 and TRBJ1-1 provide the parts outside the CDR3, is KAGVTQTPRYLIKTRGQQVTLSCSPISGHRSVSWYQQTPGQGLQFLFEYFSETQRNKGNFPGRFSGRQFSNSRSEMNVSTLELGDSALYLCASSLRGGHTEAFFGQGTRLTVV.

There are a few counts of this clonotype. The CDR3 sequence is CAISESGQGETDTQYF. CDR3 DNA sequence: TGTGCCATCAGTGAGTCAGGACAGGGGGAAACAGATACGCAGTATTTT. The chain links TRBV10-3 to TRBJ2-3; 10 nucleotides align to TRBD1. This CDR3 comprises 16 residues. The V gene's germline CDR1 is ENHRY and CDR2 SYGVKD. The V and J ends lost 0 bases and 3 bases, in that order; junction bases with no gene match: 3.

This clonotype was recorded a few times. The V call is TRBV6-1, the J call TRBJ2-7; TRBD1 is a possible D gene (5 bases). V lost 6 bases to trimming and J lost 0 bases, with 15 bases between them. The CDR3 spans 15 residues. CDR1 and CDR2 (germline): MNHNS, SASEGT. The CDR3: CASRPTGRLSYEQYF. In nucleotides, the CDR3 is TGTGCCAGCAGACCCACAGGCCGCCTCTCCTACGAGCAGTACTTC.

This clonotype was counted ten times or more. The chain couples TRBV3-1 to TRBJ1-1, with D hard to call. The germline CDR1 and CDR2 sequences are LGHDT and YNNKEL (reference sequence). The CDR3 loop spans 14 amino acids. Trimming removed 3 bases from V and 6 bases from J, with 14 bases in between. This chain's CDR3 is CASSHRPPGSEAFF. DNA for the CDR3: TGTGCCAGCAGCCATCGTCCTCCCGGTTCTGAAGCTTTCTTT.